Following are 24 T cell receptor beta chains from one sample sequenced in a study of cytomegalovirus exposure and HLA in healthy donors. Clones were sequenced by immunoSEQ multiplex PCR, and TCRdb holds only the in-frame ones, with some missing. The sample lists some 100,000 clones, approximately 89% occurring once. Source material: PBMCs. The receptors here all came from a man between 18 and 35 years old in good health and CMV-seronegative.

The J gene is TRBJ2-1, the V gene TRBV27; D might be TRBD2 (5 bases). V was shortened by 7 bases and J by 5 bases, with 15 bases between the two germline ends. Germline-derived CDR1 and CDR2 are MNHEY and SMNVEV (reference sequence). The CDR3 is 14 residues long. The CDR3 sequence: CASMGGQDNNEQFF. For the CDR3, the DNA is TGTGCCAGCATGGGCGGGCAGGATAACAATGAGCAGTTCTTC.

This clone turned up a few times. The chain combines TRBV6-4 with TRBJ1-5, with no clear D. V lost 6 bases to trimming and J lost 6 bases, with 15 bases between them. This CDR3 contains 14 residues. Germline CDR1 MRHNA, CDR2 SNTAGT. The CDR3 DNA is TGTGCCAGCAGGGGCGGAGGTGCCTCTCAGCCCCAGCATTTT. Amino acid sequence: CASRGGGASQPQHF.

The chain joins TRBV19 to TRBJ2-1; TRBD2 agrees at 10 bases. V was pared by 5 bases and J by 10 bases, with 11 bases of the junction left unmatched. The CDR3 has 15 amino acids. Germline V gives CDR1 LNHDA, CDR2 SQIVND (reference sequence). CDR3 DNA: TGTGCCAGTAGTTCCACTAGCGGGGTCCCCTTCGAGCAGTTCTTC. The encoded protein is CASSSTSGVPFEQFF. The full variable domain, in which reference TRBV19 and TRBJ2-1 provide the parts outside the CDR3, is DGGITQSPKYLFRKEGQNVTLSCEQNLNHDAMYWYRQDPGQGLRLIYYSQIVNDFQKGDIAEGYSVSREKKESFPLTVTSAQKNPTAFYLCASSSTSGVPFEQFFGPGTRLTVL.

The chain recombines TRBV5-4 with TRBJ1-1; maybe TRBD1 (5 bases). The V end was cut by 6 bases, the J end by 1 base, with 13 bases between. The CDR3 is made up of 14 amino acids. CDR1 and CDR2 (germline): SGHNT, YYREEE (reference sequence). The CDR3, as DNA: TGTGCCAGCACCCTAAGGGGCAGGAACACTGAAGCTTTCTTT. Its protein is CASTLRGRNTEAFF.

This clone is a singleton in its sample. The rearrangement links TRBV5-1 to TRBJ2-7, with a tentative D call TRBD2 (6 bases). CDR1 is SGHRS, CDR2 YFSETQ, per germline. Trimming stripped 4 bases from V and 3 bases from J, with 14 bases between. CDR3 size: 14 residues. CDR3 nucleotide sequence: TGCGCCAGCAGCACTCTTCGAGCGGGCTACGAGCAGTACTTC. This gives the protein CASSTLRAGYEQYF.

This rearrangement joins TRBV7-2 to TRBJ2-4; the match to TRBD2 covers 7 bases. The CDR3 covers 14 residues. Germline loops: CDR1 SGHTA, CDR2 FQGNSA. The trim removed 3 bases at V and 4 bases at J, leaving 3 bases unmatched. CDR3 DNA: TGTGCCAGCAGCTTTAGGGAGGGGAAAAACATTCAGTACTTC. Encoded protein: CASSFREGKNIQYF.

This CDR3 is CASRGVAGALHTQYF. The CDR3 region has the DNA TGTGCCAGCAGGGGGGTAGCGGGGGCCCTACATACGCAGTATTTT. The chain couples TRBV6-7 to TRBJ2-3, with TRBD2 identical over 9 bases. TRBV6-7 is an ORF, and what it does is uncertain. This CDR3 has 15 amino acids. The trim removed 6 bases at V and 7 bases at J, leaving 11 bases unmatched.

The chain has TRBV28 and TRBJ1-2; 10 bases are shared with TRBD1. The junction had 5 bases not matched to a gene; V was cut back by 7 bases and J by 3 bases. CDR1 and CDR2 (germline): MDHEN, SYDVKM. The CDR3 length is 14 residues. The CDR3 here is CASTSTGGYYGYTF. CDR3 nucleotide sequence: TGTGCCAGCACCTCGACAGGGGGCTACTATGGCTACACCTTC.

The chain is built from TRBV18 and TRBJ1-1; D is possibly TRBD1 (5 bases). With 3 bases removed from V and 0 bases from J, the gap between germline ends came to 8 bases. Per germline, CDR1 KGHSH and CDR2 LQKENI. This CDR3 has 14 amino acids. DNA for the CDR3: TGTGCCAGCTCACCGGGGGGGATGAACACTGAAGCTTTCTTT. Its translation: CASSPGGMNTEAFF.

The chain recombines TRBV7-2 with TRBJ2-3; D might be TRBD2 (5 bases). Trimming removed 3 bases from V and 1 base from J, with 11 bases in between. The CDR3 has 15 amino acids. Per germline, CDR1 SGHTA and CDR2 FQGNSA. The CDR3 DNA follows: TGTGCCAGCAGCTTGTGGGGTAGCGGCACAGATACGCAGTATTTT. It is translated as CASSLWGSGTDTQYF. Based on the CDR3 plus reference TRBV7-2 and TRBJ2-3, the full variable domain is GAGVSQSPSNKVTEKGKDVELRCDPISGHTALYWYRQSLGQGLEFLIYFQGNSAPDKSGLPSDRFSAERTGGSVSTLTIQRTQQEDSAVYLCASSLWGSGTDTQYFGPGTRLTVL.

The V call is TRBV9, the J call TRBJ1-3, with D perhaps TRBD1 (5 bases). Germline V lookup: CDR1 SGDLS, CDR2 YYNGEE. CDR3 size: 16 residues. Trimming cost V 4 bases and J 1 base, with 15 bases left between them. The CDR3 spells CASSIQGGTSGNTIYF. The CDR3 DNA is TGTGCCAGCAGCATCCAAGGAGGGACTTCTGGAAACACCATATATTTT.

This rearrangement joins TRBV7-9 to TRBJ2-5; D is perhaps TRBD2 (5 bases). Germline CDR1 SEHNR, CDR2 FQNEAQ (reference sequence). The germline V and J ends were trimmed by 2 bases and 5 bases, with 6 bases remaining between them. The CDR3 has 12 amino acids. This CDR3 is CASSLWEETQYF. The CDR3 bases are TGTGCCAGCAGCTTATGGGAGGAGACCCAGTACTTC.

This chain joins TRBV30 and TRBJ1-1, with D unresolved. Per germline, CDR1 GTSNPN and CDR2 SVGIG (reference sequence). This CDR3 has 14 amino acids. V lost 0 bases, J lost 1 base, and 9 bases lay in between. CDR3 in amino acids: CAWSVGTPNTEAFF. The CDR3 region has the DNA TGTGCCTGGAGTGTGGGCACCCCGAACACTGAAGCTTTCTTT.

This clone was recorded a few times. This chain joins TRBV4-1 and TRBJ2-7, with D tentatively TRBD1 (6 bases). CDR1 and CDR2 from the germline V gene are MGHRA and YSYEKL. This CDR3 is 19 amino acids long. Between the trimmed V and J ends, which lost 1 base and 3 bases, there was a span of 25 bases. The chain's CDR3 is CASSQVSSTPYQGSYEQYF. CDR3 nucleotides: TGCGCCAGCAGCCAAGTCTCTTCGACTCCCTACCAGGGGAGCTACGAGCAGTACTTC.

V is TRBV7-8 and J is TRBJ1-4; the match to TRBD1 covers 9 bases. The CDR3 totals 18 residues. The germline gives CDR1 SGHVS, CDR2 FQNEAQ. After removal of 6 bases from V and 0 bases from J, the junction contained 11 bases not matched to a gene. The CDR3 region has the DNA TGTGCCAGCAGTTGGGGGACAGGGACTACTGCAACTAATGAAAAACTGTTTTTT. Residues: CASSWGTGTTATNEKLFF.

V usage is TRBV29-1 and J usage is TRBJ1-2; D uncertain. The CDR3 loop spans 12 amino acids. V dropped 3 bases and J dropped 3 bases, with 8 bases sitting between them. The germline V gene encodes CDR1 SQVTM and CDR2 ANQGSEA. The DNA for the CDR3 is TGCAGCGTTGATCTGGGAGACTATGGCTACACCTTC. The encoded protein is CSVDLGDYGYTF. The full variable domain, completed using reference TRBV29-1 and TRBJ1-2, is SAVISQKPSRDICQRGTSLTIQCQVDSQVTMMFWYRQQPGQSLTLIATANQGSEATYESGFVIDKFPISRPNLTFSTLTVSNMSPEDSSIYLCSVDLGDYGYTFGSGTRLTVV.

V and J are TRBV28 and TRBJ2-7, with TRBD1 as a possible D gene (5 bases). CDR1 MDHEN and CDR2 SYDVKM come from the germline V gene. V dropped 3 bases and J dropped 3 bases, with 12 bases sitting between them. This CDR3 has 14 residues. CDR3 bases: TGTGCCAGCAGTTTTCGGGCAGGGATCTACGAGCAGTACTTC. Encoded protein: CASSFRAGIYEQYF.

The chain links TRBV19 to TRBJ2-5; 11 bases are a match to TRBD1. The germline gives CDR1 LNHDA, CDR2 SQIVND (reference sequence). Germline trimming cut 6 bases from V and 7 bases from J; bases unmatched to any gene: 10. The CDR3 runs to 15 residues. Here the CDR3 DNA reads TGTGCCAGTAGAGGGGACAGGGGGACCCCCGGGACCCAGTACTTC. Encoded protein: CASRGDRGTPGTQYF.

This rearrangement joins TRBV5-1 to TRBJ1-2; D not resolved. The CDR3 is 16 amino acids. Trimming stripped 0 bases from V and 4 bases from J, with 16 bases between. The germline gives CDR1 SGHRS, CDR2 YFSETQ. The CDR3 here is CASSLVVPTRGYGYTF. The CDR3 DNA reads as TGCGCCAGCAGCTTGGTAGTGCCCACCCGTGGCTATGGCTACACCTTC.

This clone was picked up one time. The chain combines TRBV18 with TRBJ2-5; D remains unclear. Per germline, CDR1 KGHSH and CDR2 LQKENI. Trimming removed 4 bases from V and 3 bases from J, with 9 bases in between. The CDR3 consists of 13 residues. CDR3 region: CASSQPAEETQYF. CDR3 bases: TGTGCCAGCTCACAACCCGCAGAAGAGACCCAGTACTTC.

CDR3 residues: CAWRTRVGAFF. The CDR3 DNA sequence: TGTGCCTGGAGAACCAGGGTCGGGGCTTTCTTT. The genes are TRBV30 and TRBJ1-1; a weak D match, TRBD1 (5 bases). There are 11 residues in the CDR3. Trimming cost V 3 bases and J 11 bases, with 13 bases left between them. Germline loops: CDR1 GTSNPN, CDR2 SVGIG (reference sequence).

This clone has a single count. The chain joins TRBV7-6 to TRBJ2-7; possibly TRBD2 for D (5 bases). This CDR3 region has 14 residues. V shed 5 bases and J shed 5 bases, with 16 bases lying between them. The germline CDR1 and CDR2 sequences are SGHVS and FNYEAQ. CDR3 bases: TGTGCCAGCAGCCGGGTCCCGGGGTTGAACGAGCAGTACTTC. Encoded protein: CASSRVPGLNEQYF.

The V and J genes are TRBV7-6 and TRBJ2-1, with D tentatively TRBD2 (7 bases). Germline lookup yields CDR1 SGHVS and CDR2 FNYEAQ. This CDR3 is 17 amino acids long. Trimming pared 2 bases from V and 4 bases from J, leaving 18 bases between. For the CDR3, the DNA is TGTGCCAGCAGCTTAAGATGGAGGGGGAGGGATTACAATGAGCAGTTCTTC. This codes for CASSLRWRGRDYNEQFF.

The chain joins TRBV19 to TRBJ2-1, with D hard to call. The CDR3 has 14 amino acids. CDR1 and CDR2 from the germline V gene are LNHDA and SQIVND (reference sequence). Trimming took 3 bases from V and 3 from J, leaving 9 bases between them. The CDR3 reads CASSIGEFYNEQFF. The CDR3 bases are TGTGCCAGTAGTATTGGAGAGTTCTACAATGAGCAGTTCTTC.